This T cell receptor (beta chain) is from a study of graft-versus-host responses after intestinal transplantation. Overall study: Recipients received multivisceral, liver-intestinal, or isolated intestinal transplants. Induction with anti-thymocyte globulin, then tacrolimus and steroids for around three years, was given to all recipients. Overall study findings and caveats: Peak circulating GvH clone levels were associated with early post-transplant HvG declines. GvH clones were identified in recipient marrow, with some first appearing in ileum or blood.

Sequenced by immunoSEQ multiplex PCR; TCRdb stores in-frame clones only, minus some. The sample has 40,000 or so clones; approximately 93% are singletons. Trimming stripped 5 bases from V and 1 base from J, with 11 bases between. The V gene's germline CDR1 is LNHDA and CDR2 SQIVND (reference sequence). The CDR3 extends over 14 amino acids. Note on this clone: The antigen is not known.

This TCR came from a human patient who received an intestinal transplant, so some T cells may come from the graft donor. This specimen was PBMCs, taken approximately 700 days after intestinal transplantation. The chain links TRBV19 to TRBJ1-1; weak D call: TRBD1 (5 bases). The CDR3 sequence: CASSLRQKNTEAFF. Written as DNA, the CDR3 is TGTGCCAGTAGTTTAAGACAGAAGAACACTGAAGCTTTCTTT.